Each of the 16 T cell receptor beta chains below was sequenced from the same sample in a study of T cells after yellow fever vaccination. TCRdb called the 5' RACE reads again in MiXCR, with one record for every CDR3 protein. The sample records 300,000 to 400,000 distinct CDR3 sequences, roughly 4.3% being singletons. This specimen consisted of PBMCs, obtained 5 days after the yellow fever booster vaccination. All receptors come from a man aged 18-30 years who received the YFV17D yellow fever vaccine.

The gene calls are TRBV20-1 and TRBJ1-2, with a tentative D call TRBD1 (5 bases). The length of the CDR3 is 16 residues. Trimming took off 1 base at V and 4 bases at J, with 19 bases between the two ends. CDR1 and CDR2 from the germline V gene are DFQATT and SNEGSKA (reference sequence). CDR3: CSARARGFHRGYGYTF. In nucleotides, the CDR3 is TGCAGTGCTAGAGCCCGGGGTTTTCATAGGGGCTATGGCTACACCTTC.

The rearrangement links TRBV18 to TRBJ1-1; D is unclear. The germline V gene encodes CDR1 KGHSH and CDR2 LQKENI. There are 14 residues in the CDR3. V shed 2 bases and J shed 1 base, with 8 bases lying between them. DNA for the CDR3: TGTGCCAGCTCACCAAGCTTCGGGAACACTGAAGCTTTCTTT. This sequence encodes CASSPSFGNTEAFF.

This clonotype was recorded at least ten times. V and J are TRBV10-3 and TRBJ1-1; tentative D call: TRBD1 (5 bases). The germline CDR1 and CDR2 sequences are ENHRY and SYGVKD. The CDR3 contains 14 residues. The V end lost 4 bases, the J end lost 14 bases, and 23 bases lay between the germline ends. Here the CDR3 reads CAISGLGGEGKYFF. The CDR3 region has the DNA TGTGCCATCAGTGGCCTGGGAGGGGAGGGGAAGTACTTCTTT.

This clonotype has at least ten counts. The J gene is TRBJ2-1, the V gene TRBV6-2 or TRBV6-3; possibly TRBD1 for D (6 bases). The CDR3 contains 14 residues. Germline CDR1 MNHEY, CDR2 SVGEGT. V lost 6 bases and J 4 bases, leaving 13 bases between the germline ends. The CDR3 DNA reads TGTGCCAGCAGACCTAGACAGGTGTACAATGAGCAGTTCTTC. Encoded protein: CASRPRQVYNEQFF.

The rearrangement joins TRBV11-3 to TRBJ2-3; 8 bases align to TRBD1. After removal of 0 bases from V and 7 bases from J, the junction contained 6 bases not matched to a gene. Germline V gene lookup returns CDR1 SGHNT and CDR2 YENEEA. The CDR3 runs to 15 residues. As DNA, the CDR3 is TGTGCCAGCAGCTTAGAAGGCAGGGGGCATAATACGCAGTATTTT. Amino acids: CASSLEGRGHNTQYF. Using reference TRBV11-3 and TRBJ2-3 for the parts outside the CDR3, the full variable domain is EAGVVQSPRYKIIEKKQPVAFWCNPISGHNTLYWYLQNLGQGPELLIRYENEEAVDDSQLPKDRFSAERLKGVDSTLKIQPAELGDSAVYLCASSLEGRGHNTQYFGPGTRLTVL.

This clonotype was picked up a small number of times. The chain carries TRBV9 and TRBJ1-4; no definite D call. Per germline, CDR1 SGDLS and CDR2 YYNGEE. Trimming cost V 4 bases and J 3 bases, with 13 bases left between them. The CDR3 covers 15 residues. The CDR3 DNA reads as TGTGCCAGCAGCCCTCCCCTGGGAGCTAATGAAAAACTGTTTTTT. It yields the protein CASSPPLGANEKLFF.

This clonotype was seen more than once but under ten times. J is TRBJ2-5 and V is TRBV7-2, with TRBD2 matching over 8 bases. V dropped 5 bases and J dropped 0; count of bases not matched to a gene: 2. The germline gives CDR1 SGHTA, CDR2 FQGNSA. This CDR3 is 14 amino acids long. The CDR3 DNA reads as TGTGCCAGCAGCCGACTAGCGAACCAAGAGACCCAGTACTTC. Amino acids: CASSRLANQETQYF.

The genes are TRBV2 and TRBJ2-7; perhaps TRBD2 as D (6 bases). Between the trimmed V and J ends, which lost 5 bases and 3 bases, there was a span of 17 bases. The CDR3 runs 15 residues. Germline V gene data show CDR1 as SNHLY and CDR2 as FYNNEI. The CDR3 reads CASSPTETRFYEQYV. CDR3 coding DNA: TGTGCCAGCAGTCCTACTGAGACTAGATTCTACGAGCAGTACGTC.

Here the CDR3 reads CSVDYEQFF. CDR3 coding DNA: TGCAGCGTTGACTATGAGCAGTTCTTC. The gene calls are TRBV29-1 and TRBJ2-1, with unresolved D. Germline-derived CDR1 and CDR2 are SQVTM and ANQGSEA. This CDR3 has 9 residues. V shed 3 bases and J shed 8 bases, with 2 bases lying between them.

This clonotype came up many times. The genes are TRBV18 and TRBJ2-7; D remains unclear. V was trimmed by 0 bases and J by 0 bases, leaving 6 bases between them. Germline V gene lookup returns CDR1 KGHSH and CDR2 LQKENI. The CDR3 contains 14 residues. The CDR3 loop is CASSPPGFSYEQYF. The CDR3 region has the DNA TGTGCCAGCTCACCACCCGGGTTCTCCTACGAGCAGTACTTC. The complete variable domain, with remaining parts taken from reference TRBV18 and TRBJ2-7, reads NAGVMQNPRHLVRRRGQEARLRCSPMKGHSHVYWYRQLPEEGLKFMVYLQKENIIDESGMPKERFSAEFPKEGPSILRIQQVVRGDSAAYFCASSPPGFSYEQYFGPGTRLTVT.

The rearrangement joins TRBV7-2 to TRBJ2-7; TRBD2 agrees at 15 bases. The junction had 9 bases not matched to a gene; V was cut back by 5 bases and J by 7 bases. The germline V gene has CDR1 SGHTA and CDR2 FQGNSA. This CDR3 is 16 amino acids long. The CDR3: CASSPGTSGGRGEQYF. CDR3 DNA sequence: TGTGCCAGCAGCCCGGGGACTAGCGGGGGGCGAGGGGAGCAGTACTTC.

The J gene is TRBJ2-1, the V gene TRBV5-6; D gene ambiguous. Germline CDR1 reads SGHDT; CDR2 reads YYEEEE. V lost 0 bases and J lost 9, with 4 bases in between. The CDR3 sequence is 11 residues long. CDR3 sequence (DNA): TGTGCCAGCAGCTTGGCCTCTGAGCAGTTCTTC. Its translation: CASSLASEQFF. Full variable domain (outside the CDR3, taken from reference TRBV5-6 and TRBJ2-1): DAGVTQSPTHLIKTRGQQVTLRCSPKSGHDTVSWYQQALGQGPQFIFQYYEEEERQRGNFPDRFSGHQFPNYSSELNVNALLLGDSALYLCASSLASEQFFGPGTRLTVL.

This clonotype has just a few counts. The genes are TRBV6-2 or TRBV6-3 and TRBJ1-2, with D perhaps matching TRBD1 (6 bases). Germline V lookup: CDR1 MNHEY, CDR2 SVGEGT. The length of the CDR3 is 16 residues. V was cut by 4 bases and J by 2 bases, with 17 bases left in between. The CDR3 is CASSLAGHNKNYGYTF. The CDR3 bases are TGTGCCAGCAGTTTGGCGGGACACAATAAGAACTATGGCTACACCTTC.

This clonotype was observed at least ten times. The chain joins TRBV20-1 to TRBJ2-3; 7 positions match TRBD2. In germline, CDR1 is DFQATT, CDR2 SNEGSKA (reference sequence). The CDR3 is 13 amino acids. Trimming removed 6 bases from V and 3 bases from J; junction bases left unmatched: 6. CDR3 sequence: CSAIGGVTDTQYF. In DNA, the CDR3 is TGCAGTGCCATTGGGGGGGTGACAGATACGCAGTATTTT.

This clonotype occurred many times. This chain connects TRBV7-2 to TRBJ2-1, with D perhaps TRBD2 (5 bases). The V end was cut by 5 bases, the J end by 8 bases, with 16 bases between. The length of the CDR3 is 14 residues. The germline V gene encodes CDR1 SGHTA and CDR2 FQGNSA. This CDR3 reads CASSPSWVSDEQFF. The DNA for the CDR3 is TGTGCCAGCAGCCCTTCTTGGGTTAGCGATGAGCAGTTCTTC.

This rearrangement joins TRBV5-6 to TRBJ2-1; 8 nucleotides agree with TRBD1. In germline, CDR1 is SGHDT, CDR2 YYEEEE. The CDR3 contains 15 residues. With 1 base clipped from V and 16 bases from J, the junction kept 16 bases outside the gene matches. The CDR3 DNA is TGTGCCAGCAGCTTGCCTCTTGGACCAGGGGGCCCCCTATTCTTC. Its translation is CASSLPLGPGGPLFF.